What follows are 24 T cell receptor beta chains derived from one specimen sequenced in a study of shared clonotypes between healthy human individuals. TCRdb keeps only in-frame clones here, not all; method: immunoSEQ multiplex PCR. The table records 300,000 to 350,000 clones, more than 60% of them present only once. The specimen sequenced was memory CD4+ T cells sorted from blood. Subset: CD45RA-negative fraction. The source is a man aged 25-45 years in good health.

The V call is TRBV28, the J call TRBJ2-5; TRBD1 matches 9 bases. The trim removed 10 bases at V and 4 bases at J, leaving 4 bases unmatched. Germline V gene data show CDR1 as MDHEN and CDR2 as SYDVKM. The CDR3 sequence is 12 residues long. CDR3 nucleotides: TGTGCCATTGCGGACAGGGGAGAGACCCAGTACTTC. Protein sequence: CAIADRGETQYF.

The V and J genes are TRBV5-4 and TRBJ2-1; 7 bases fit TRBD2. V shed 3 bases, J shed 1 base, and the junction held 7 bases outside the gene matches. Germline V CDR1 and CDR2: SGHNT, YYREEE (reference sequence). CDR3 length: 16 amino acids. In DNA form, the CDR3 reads TGTGCCAGCAGCTGGGCCCCTAGCGGTTCCTACAATGAGCAGTTCTTC. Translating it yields CASSWAPSGSYNEQFF.

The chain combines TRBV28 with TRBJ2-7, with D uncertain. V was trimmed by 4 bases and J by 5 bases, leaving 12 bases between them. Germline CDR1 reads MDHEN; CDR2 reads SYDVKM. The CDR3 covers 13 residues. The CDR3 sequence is CASSSPGINEQYF. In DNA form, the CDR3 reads TGTGCCAGCAGTTCTCCAGGAATTAACGAGCAGTACTTC.

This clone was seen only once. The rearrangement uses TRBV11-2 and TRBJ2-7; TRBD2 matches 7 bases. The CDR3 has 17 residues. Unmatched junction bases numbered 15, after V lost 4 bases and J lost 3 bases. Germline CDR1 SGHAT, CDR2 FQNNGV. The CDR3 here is CASSSSSWEGLSYEQYF. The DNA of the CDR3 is TGTGCCAGCAGCTCTTCCTCTTGGGAGGGTTTAAGCTACGAGCAGTACTTC.

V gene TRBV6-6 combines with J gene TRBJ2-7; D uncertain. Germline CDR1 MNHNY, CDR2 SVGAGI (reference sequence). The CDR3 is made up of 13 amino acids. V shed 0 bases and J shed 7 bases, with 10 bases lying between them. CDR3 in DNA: TGTGCCAGCAGTTACTCTGGAGCGTCGGAGCAGTACTTC. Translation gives CASSYSGASEQYF.

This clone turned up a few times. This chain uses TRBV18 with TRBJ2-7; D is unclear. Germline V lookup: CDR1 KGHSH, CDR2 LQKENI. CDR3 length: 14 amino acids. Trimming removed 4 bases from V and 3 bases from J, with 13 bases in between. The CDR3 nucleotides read TGTGCCAGCTCACACCCCGCAACCGGCTACGAGCAGTACTTC. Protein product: CASSHPATGYEQYF.

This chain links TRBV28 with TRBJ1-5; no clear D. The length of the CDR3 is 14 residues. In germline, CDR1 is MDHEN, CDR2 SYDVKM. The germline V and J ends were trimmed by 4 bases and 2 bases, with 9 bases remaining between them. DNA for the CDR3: TGTGCCAGCAGTTCGAACACACGCAATCAGCCCCAGCATTTT. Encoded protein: CASSSNTRNQPQHF. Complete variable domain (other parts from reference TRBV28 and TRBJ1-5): DVKVTQSSRYLVKRTGEKVFLECVQDMDHENMFWYRQDPGLGLRLIYFSYDVKMKEKGDIPEGYSVSREKKERFSLILESASTNQTSMYLCASSSNTRNQPQHFGDGTRLSIL.

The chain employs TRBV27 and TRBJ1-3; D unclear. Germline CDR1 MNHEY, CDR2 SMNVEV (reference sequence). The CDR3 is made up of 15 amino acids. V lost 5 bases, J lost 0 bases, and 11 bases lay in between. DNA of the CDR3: TGTGCCAGCAGTCCTAGGGCGAGCTCTGGAAACACCATATATTTT. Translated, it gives CASSPRASSGNTIYF.

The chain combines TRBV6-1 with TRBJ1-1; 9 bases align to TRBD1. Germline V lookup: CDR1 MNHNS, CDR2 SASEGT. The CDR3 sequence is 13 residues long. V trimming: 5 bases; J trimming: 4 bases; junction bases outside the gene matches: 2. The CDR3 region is CASSTGGPTEAFF. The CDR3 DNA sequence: TGTGCCAGCAGTACAGGGGGCCCCACTGAAGCTTTCTTT.

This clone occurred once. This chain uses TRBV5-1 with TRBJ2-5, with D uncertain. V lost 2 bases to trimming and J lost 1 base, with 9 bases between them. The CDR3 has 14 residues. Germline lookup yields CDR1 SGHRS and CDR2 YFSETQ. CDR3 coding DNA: TGCGCCAGCAGCTTTTCGAAGGCCCAAGAGACCCAGTACTTC. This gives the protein CASSFSKAQETQYF.

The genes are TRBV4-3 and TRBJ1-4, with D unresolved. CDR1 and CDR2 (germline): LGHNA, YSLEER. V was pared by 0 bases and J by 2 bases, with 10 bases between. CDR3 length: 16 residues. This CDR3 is CASSQDYRSTNEKLFF. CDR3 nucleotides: TGCGCCAGCAGCCAAGACTATCGGTCTACTAATGAAAAACTGTTTTTT.

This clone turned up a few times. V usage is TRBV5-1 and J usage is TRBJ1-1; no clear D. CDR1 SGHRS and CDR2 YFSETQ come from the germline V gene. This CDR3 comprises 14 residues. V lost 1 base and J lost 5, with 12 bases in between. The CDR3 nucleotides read TGCGCCAGCAGCTTGAGGCCCTACGGGACTGAAGCTTTCTTT. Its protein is CASSLRPYGTEAFF.

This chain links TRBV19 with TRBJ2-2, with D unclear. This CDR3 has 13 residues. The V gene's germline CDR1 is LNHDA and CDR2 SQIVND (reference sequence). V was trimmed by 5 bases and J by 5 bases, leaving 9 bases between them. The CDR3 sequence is CASSPRWTGELFF. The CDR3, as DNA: TGTGCCAGTAGTCCGCGGTGGACCGGGGAGCTGTTTTTT.

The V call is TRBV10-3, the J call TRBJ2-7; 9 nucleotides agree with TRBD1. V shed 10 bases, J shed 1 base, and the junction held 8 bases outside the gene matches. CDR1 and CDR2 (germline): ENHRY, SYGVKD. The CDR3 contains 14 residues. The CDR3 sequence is CATRGTGPSYEQYF. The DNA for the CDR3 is TGTGCCACGAGGGGGACAGGGCCTTCCTACGAGCAGTACTTC.

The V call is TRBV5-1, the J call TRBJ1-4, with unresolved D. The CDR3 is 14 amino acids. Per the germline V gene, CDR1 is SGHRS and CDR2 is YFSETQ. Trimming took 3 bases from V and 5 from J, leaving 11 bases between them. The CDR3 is CASSSAFKNEKLFF. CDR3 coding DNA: TGCGCCAGCAGCTCGGCCTTTAAGAATGAAAAACTGTTTTTT.

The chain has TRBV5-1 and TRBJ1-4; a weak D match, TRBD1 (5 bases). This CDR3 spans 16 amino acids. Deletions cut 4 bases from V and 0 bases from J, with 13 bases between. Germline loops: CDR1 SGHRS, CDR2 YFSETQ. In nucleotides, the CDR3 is TGCGCCAGCAGCCAGAACGGGGGTGCAACTAATGAAAAACTGTTTTTT. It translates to CASSQNGGATNEKLFF.

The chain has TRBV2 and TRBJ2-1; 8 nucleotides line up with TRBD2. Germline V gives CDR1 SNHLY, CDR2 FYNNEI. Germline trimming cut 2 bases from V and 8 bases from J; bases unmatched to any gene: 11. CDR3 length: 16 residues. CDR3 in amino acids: CASSERGGLGTYEQFF. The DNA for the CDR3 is TGTGCCAGCAGTGAACGAGGGGGACTAGGCACGTATGAGCAGTTCTTC.

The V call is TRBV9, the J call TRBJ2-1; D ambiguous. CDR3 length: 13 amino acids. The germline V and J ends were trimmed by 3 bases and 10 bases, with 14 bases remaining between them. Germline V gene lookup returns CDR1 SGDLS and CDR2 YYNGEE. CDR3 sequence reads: CASSGEWATEQFF. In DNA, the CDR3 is TGTGCCAGCAGCGGCGAATGGGCCACAGAGCAGTTCTTC.

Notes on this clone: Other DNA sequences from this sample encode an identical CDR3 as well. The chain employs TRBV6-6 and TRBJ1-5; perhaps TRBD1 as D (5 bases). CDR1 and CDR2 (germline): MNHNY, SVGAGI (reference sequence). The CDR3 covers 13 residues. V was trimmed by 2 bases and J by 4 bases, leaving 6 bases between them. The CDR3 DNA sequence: TGTGCCAGCAGTTACGGGGGGAATCAGCCCCAGCATTTT. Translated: CASSYGGNQPQHF.

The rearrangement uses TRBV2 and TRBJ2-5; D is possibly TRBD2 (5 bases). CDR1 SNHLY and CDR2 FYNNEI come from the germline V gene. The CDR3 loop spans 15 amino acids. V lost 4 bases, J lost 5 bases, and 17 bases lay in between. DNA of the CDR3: TGTGCCAGCAGTGCCGGGCACCCGGGATGGGAGACCCAGTACTTC. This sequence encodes CASSAGHPGWETQYF.

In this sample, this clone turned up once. The CDR3 protein is CASSALRGPHYGYTF. The CDR3 region has the DNA TGTGCCAGTAGTGCCCTCAGGGGACCCCACTATGGCTACACCTTC. V gene TRBV19 combines with J gene TRBJ1-2, with D tentatively TRBD1 (6 bases). V was trimmed by 5 bases and J by 3 bases, leaving 16 bases between them. Per the germline V gene, CDR1 is LNHDA and CDR2 is SQIVND (reference sequence). The CDR3 is 15 residues long.

DNA of the CDR3: TGTGCCAGCGCGAATCTAGCCAAAAACATTCAGTACTTC. This sequence encodes CASANLAKNIQYF. V usage is TRBV7-9 and J usage is TRBJ2-4; D call uncertain. This CDR3 spans 13 amino acids. V was clipped by 8 bases and J by 0 bases, with 8 bases between them. Germline loops: CDR1 SEHNR, CDR2 FQNEAQ (reference sequence). The whole variable domain, remainder taken from reference TRBV7-9 and TRBJ2-4, is DTGVSQNPRHKITKRGQNVTFRCDPISEHNRLYWYRQTLGQGPEFLTYFQNEAQLEKSRLLSDRFSAERPKGSFSTLEIQRTEQGDSAMYLCASANLAKNIQYFGAGTRLSVL.

CDR3 bases: TGTGCCAGCAGCGGGGGACAGGGGTTCAACGAGCAGTACTTC. This gives the protein CASSGGQGFNEQYF. The rearrangement joins TRBV5-4 to TRBJ2-7; the match to TRBD1 covers 10 bases. Germline CDR1 SGHNT, CDR2 YYREEE (reference sequence). The CDR3 totals 14 residues. V lost 4 bases and J lost 5; bases outside the gene matches: 6.

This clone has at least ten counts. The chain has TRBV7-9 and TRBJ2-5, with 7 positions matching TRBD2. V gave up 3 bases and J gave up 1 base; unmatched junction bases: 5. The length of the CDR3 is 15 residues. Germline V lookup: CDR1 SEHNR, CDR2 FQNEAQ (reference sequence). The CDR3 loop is CASSLGGLGQETQYF. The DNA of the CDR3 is TGTGCCAGCAGCTTGGGAGGGTTGGGCCAAGAGACCCAGTACTTC.